This TCR beta chain was identified during a study of metastatic and nonmetastatic thyroid tumors. Before thyroid surgery, none of the patients had received any treatment. The table lists this clone with many counts. Germline CDR1 and CDR2: SEHNR and FQNEAQ (reference sequence). CDR3 length equals 19 residues. Trimming cost V 5 bases and J 0 bases, with 20 bases left between them. TCRdb re-processed the PCR reads through MiXCR. This sample yields about 39,000 clones, of which 15% to 20% are seen a single time; roughly an eighth belongs to the top ten. Sample: tumor tissue. The chain employs TRBV7-9 and TRBJ2-6; D unresolved. The receptor's source is a female donor with papillary thyroid cancer or a benign thyroid nodule (not recorded which). Some clones in this sample may be carry-over from other donors' samples. The DNA for the CDR3 is TGTGCCAGCAGCCCATGGCGCAGCCATCCCTCCTCTGGGGCCAACGTCCTGACTTTC. Encoded protein: CASSPWRSHPSSGANVLTF.